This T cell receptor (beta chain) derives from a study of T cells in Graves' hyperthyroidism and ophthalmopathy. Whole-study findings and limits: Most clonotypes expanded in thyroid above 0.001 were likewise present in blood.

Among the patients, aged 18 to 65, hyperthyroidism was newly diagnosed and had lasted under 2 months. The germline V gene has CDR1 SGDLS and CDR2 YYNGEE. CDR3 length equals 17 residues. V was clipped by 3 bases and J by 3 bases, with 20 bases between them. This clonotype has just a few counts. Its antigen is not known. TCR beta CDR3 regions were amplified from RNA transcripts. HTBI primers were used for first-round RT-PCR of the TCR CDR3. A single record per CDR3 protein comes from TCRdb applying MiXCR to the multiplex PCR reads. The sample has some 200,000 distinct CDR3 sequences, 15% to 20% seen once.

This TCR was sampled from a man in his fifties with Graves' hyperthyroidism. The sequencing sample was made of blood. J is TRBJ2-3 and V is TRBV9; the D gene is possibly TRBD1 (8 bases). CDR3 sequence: CASSATLGQGGTDTQYF. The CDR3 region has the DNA TGTGCCAGCAGCGCGACCCTAGGACAGGGAGGGACAGATACGCAGTATTTT. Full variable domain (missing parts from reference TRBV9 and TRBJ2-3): DSGVTQTPKHLITATGQRVTLRCSPRSGDLSVYWYQQSLDQGLQFLIQYYNGEERAKGNILERFSAQQFPDLHSELNLSSLELGDSALYFCASSATLGQGGTDTQYFGPGTRLTVL.